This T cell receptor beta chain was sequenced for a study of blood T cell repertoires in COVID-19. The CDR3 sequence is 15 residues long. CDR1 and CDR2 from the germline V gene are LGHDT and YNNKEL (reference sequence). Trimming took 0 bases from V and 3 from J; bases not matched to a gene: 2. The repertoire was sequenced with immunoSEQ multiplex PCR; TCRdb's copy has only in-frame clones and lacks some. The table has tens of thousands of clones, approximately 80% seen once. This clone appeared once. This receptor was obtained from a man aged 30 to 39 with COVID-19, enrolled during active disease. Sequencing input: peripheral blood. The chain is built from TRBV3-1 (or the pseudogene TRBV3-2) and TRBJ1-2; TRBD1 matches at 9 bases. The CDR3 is CASSQEGTGHYGYTF. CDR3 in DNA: TGTGCCAGCAGCCAAGAAGGGACAGGGCACTATGGCTACACCTTC.